The clone carrying this TCR beta chain was recorded many times. Antigen specificity is unknown. From the reads, TCRdb called clonotypes with MiXCR, one entry per CDR3 protein. The sample contains 450,000 to 600,000 distinct CDR3 sequences, around 11% of which appear only once. This sample was taken from a study of T cell repertoires in cytomegalovirus infection. After removal of 4 bases from V and 4 bases from J, the junction contained 15 bases not matched to a gene. CDR3 length: 18 residues. From germline, CDR1 is SGHDN and CDR2 FVKESK. Findings and limits, study-wide: In two of eight donors, the top clonotype was HLA-C-restricted CMV-specific.

The sequence derives from a human donor in good health (CMV status not recorded). Some clones in this sample may be carry-over from other donors' samples. Material for sequencing was PBMCs. V and J are TRBV14 and TRBJ2-1; 8 bases match TRBD1. The CDR3: CASSLYGQGGGHYNEQFF. Here the CDR3 DNA reads TGTGCCAGCAGCCTTTATGGACAGGGTGGAGGGCATTACAATGAGCAGTTCTTC.